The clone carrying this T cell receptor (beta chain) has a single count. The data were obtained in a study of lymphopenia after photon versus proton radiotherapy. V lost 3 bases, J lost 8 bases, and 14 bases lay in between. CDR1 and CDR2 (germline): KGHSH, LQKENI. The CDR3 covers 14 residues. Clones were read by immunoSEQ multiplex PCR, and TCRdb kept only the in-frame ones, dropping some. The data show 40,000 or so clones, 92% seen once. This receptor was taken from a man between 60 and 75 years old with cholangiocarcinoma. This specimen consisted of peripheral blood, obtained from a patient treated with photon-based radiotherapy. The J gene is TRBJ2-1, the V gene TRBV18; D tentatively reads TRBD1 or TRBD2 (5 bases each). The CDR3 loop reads CASSPGDLKDEQFF. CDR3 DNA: TGTGCCAGCTCACCCGGGGACCTAAAGGATGAGCAGTTCTTC.